Presented here are 32 T cell receptor beta chains from one specimen sequenced in a study of blood T cell repertoires in COVID-19. The method was immunoSEQ multiplex PCR; TCRdb's version includes in-frame clones alone and lacks a portion of them. The sample has over 200,000 clones; over 80% are singletons. Material for sequencing was PBMCs or T cells enriched from blood (not recorded which). All receptors come from a man under 40 who had recovered from COVID-19.

A note on this clone: This specimen includes other DNA sequences encoding the same CDR3. This chain links TRBV18 with TRBJ1-5, with a tentative D call TRBD1 (5 bases). Germline V gene lookup returns CDR1 KGHSH and CDR2 LQKENI. CDR3 length equals 14 residues. The V gene lost 3 bases and the J gene lost 3 bases, with 9 bases spanning the gap. CDR3 sequence reads: CASSPSGSNQPQHF. CDR3 in DNA: TGTGCCAGCTCACCGTCAGGGTCCAATCAGCCCCAGCATTTT.

The V gene is TRBV6-6, the J gene TRBJ1-2; 9 bases match TRBD1. With 0 bases clipped from V and 4 bases from J, the junction kept 3 bases outside the gene matches. The germline CDR1 and CDR2 sequences are MNHNY and SVGAGI (reference sequence). The CDR3 is 15 amino acids. The CDR3 here is CASSYSGQGLYGYTF. DNA for the CDR3: TGTGCCAGCAGTTACTCGGGACAGGGCCTCTATGGCTACACCTTC.

This chain uses TRBV7-2 with TRBJ2-7; D uncertain. The germline gives CDR1 SGHTA, CDR2 FQGNSA. The CDR3 runs to 13 residues. Trimming removed 0 bases at V and 5 bases at J, with 8 bases between. The CDR3 loop is CASSLAQVHEQYF. CDR3 in DNA: TGTGCCAGCAGCTTAGCGCAGGTACACGAGCAGTACTTC.

The genes are TRBV9 and TRBJ2-7, with a weak D call TRBD1 (5 bases). The CDR3 consists of 15 residues. Per germline, CDR1 SGDLS and CDR2 YYNGEE. The V gene lost 0 bases and the J gene lost 4 bases, with 14 bases spanning the gap. The CDR3 DNA reads as TGTGCCAGCAGCGTAGGCCAGGGATCGGAGTACGAGCAGTACTTC. Translating gives CASSVGQGSEYEQYF.

This chain uses TRBV7-9 with TRBJ1-1; D may be TRBD1 (5 bases). This CDR3 is built from 15 residues. Trimming left V 3 bases short and J 11 bases short, with 22 bases between. Germline V gene data show CDR1 as SEHNR and CDR2 as FQNEAQ (reference sequence). Written as DNA, the CDR3 is TGTGCCAGCAGCTTTGGCGGGTATGCAGGGACTATGGCTTTCTTT. This gives the protein CASSFGGYAGTMAFF.

The chain couples TRBV13 to TRBJ1-5; 8 nucleotides agree with TRBD1. CDR1 and CDR2 from the germline V gene are PRHDT and FYEKMQ (reference sequence). The CDR3 length is 15 residues. V lost 1 base and J lost 4; bases outside the gene matches: 3. In DNA, the CDR3 is TGTGCCAGCAGCTTAGCAGGGGGCGGGAATCAGCCCCAGCATTTT. As protein: CASSLAGGGNQPQHF.

This clone occurred a few times. The chain employs TRBV12-3 or TRBV12-4 and TRBJ2-1; D gene unclear. This CDR3 spans 12 amino acids. V was clipped by 4 bases and J by 13 bases, with 14 bases between them. The CDR3 region is CASSYGPRSQFF. The CDR3 region has the DNA TGTGCCAGCAGTTATGGGCCTCGCAGTCAGTTCTTC.

The chain links TRBV5-4 to TRBJ1-2; D is possibly TRBD1 (5 bases). Germline CDR1 and CDR2: SGHNT and YYREEE (reference sequence). The length of the CDR3 is 15 residues. Trimming cost V 0 bases and J 5 bases, with 14 bases left between them. In DNA, the CDR3 is TGTGCCAGCAGCTTGGTAACGGGGGGAAATTATGGCTACACCTTC. It translates to CASSLVTGGNYGYTF.

This clone has just a few counts. J is TRBJ2-7 and V is TRBV24-1; D unclear. V lost 3 bases and J lost 5, with 10 bases in between. The CDR3 has 13 residues. Germline V lookup: CDR1 KGHDR, CDR2 SFDVKD. The CDR3, as DNA: TGTGCCACCAGTGATCCTGGTCGGGACGAGCAGTACTTC. Translated, it gives CATSDPGRDEQYF.

The rearrangement uses TRBV7-9 and TRBJ1-4, with 7 bases lining up with TRBD1. Trimming took 5 bases from V and 7 from J; bases not matched to a gene: 7. Per germline, CDR1 SEHNR and CDR2 FQNEAQ (reference sequence). This CDR3 comprises 14 residues. The CDR3 region is CASSNTGVSEKLFF. The CDR3 DNA follows: TGTGCCAGCAGCAACACAGGGGTCTCTGAAAAACTGTTTTTT.

CDR3 amino acids: CASSLRGVIRNQPQHF. The CDR3 DNA follows: TGTGCCAGCAGTTTACGAGGAGTGATACGCAATCAGCCCCAGCATTTT. This sequence joins TRBV28 and TRBJ1-5; no clear D gene. Looked up from germline, CDR1 is MDHEN and CDR2 is SYDVKM. The CDR3 runs 16 residues. Deletions cut 2 bases from V and 2 bases from J, with 13 bases between.

The genes are TRBV28 and TRBJ2-5; D is unresolved. The CDR3 loop spans 14 amino acids. V gave up 3 bases and J gave up 1 base, with 9 bases separating them. Per the germline V gene, CDR1 is MDHEN and CDR2 is SYDVKM. The CDR3 spells CASSFLQAQETQYF. CDR3 nucleotides: TGTGCCAGCAGTTTCCTCCAAGCCCAAGAGACCCAGTACTTC.

The J gene is TRBJ2-3, the V gene TRBV3-1 (or the pseudogene TRBV3-2); D is possibly TRBD2 (5 bases). The V end lost 1 base, the J end lost 4 bases, and 12 bases lay between the germline ends. CDR3 length: 15 residues. Per germline, CDR1 LGHDT and CDR2 YNNKEL (reference sequence). CDR3 in amino acids: CASSQVEWGADTQYF. CDR3 coding DNA: TGTGCCAGCAGCCAAGTCGAATGGGGAGCAGATACGCAGTATTTT.

This clone was found once. V usage is TRBV5-5 and J usage is TRBJ2-7, with 11 bases that match TRBD2. CDR3 length: 16 amino acids. V shed 2 bases and J 2 bases; nucleotides not matched to a gene: 6. In germline, CDR1 is SGHKS, CDR2 YYEKEE (reference sequence). CDR3 amino acids: CASSLLFSGRAYEQYF. DNA for the CDR3: TGTGCCAGCAGCTTACTCTTTAGCGGGAGGGCCTACGAGCAGTACTTC.

This clone was observed a single time. This rearrangement joins TRBV2 to TRBJ1-5; D unresolved. CDR1 is SNHLY, CDR2 FYNNEI, per germline. This CDR3 comprises 13 residues. Trimming removed 2 bases at V and 7 bases at J, with 9 bases between. The CDR3 DNA is TGTGCCAGCAGTGAAATCCCTAGGCAGCCCCAGCATTTT. Translation: CASSEIPRQPQHF.

This sequence joins TRBV6-5 and TRBJ2-5, with 7 bases identical to TRBD2. This CDR3 region has 16 residues. V was clipped by 3 bases and J by 2 bases; unmatched bases: 9. Germline CDR1 is MNHEY and CDR2 is SVGAGI. The CDR3 is CASSYMTSIKQETQYF. The DNA of the CDR3 is TGTGCCAGCAGTTATATGACTAGCATTAAACAAGAGACCCAGTACTTC.

The genes are TRBV29-1 and TRBJ2-1; 10 nucleotides agree with TRBD2. V lost 1 base, J lost 10 bases, and 16 bases stayed unmatched. This CDR3 region has 17 residues. CDR1 is SQVTM, CDR2 ANQGSEA, per germline. Here the CDR3 reads CSVEVVLSGRASKEQFF. DNA for the CDR3: TGCAGCGTTGAAGTCGTGCTCAGCGGGAGGGCCTCCAAAGAGCAGTTCTTC.

This rearrangement joins TRBV18 to TRBJ1-4; 12 positions agree with TRBD1. Trimming cost V 3 bases and J 3 bases; bases outside gene matches: 5. CDR1 and CDR2 (germline): KGHSH, LQKENI. The CDR3 loop spans 17 amino acids. The CDR3, as DNA: TGTGCCAGCTCACCGCCGGGACAGGGGGCCGCTAATGAAAAACTGTTTTTT. This sequence encodes CASSPPGQGAANEKLFF.

This rearrangement joins TRBV7-2 to TRBJ2-3; TRBD1 agrees at 7 bases. CDR1 is SGHTA, CDR2 FQGNSA, per germline. The trim removed 5 bases at V and 0 bases at J, leaving 14 bases unmatched. The CDR3 runs 18 residues. CDR3 loop: CASSPRGITGASTDTQYF. The DNA of the CDR3 is TGTGCCAGCAGCCCAAGGGGGATCACAGGGGCCAGCACAGATACGCAGTATTTT.

The J gene is TRBJ2-7, the V gene TRBV5-4; 7 bases match TRBD2. Germline V gene sequence: CDR1 SGHNT, CDR2 YYREEE (reference sequence). J was trimmed by 3 bases and V by 2 bases; bases with no gene match: 11. CDR3 length: 16 residues. DNA for the CDR3: TGTGCCAGCAGCTTAGGTCGCGGGAGCGTACTCTACGAGCAGTACTTC. As protein: CASSLGRGSVLYEQYF.

V is TRBV6-1 and J is TRBJ2-1; a weak D match, TRBD1 (5 bases). The CDR3 covers 16 residues. Trimming stripped 4 bases from V and 2 bases from J, with 15 bases between. CDR1 is MNHNS and CDR2 is SASEGT in the germline V gene. The CDR3 here is CASSARTTQTYNEQFF. The CDR3 bases are TGTGCCAGCAGTGCCCGGACAACACAAACCTACAATGAGCAGTTCTTC.

The rearrangement links TRBV3-1 (or the pseudogene TRBV3-2) to TRBJ1-4; 11 bases align to TRBD1. The CDR3 has 14 residues. After removal of 4 bases from V and 14 bases from J, the junction contained 9 bases not matched to a gene. In germline, CDR1 is LGHDT, CDR2 YNNKEL (reference sequence). DNA of the CDR3: TGTGCCAGCAGCCTCGGACAGGGGGCGAGTACTCTGTTTTTT. It codes for CASSLGQGASTLFF.

The chain uses TRBV19 and TRBJ2-2, with 8 bases lining up with TRBD2. CDR1 LNHDA and CDR2 SQIVND come from the germline V gene (reference sequence). The CDR3 totals 13 residues. J lost 5 bases, V lost 8 bases, and 4 bases had no gene match. This CDR3 is CASCSSGTGELFF. In nucleotides, the CDR3 is TGTGCCAGTTGTTCTAGCGGGACCGGGGAGCTGTTTTTT.

This chain connects TRBV24-1 to TRBJ2-2, with TRBD1 matching over 8 bases. CDR3 length: 19 amino acids. Germline loops: CDR1 KGHDR, CDR2 SFDVKD. After removal of 3 bases from V and 0 bases from J, the junction contained 11 bases not matched to a gene. The CDR3 reads CATSDGYGTGPTNTGELFF. The CDR3 nucleotides are TGTGCCACCAGTGATGGGTATGGGACAGGCCCAACGAACACCGGGGAGCTGTTTTTT.

The J gene is TRBJ2-7, the V gene TRBV6-5; D is possibly TRBD2 (6 bases). From germline, CDR1 is MNHEY and CDR2 SVGAGI. The V and J ends lost 5 bases and 3 bases respectively, with 11 bases between them. The CDR3 runs 13 residues. The CDR3 spells CASSPRGDYEQYF. CDR3 DNA sequence: TGTGCCAGCAGTCCCCGCGGGGACTACGAGCAGTACTTC.

The J gene is TRBJ2-1, the V gene TRBV9; 11 nucleotides match TRBD2. Germline CDR1 reads SGDLS; CDR2 reads YYNGEE. V trimming: 4 bases; J trimming: 6 bases; junction bases outside the gene matches: 9. This CDR3 has 16 residues. CDR3 protein: CASSKSSGRGVNEQFF. The DNA of the CDR3 is TGTGCCAGCAGCAAAAGTAGCGGGAGGGGTGTCAATGAGCAGTTCTTC.

The chain uses TRBV20-1 and TRBJ2-7; D is unresolved. The CDR3 is 10 residues long. V was trimmed by 7 bases and J by 5 bases, leaving 9 bases between them. The V gene's germline CDR1 is DFQATT and CDR2 SNEGSKA (reference sequence). As DNA, the CDR3 is TGCAGTGTTCCGGTCCACGAGCAGTACTTC. This sequence encodes CSVPVHEQYF.

This chain links TRBV19 with TRBJ2-3; TRBD1 matches 7 bases. The V segment lost 4 bases and the J segment 4 bases; nucleotides outside the gene matches: 2. Germline V lookup: CDR1 LNHDA, CDR2 SQIVND (reference sequence). CDR3 length: 13 residues. CDR3: CASSKGAPDTQYF. CDR3 nucleotide sequence: TGTGCCAGTAGTAAGGGGGCCCCAGATACGCAGTATTTT. Supplemented by reference TRBV19 and TRBJ2-3, the full variable domain reads DGGITQSPKYLFRKEGQNVTLSCEQNLNHDAMYWYRQDPGQGLRLIYYSQIVNDFQKGDIAEGYSVSREKKESFPLTVTSAQKNPTAFYLCASSKGAPDTQYFGPGTRLTVL.

The chain joins TRBV2 to TRBJ2-1, with D possibly matching TRBD2 (6 bases). Trimming removed 5 bases at V and 5 bases at J, with 10 bases between. Germline V gives CDR1 SNHLY, CDR2 FYNNEI. The CDR3 contains 13 residues. CDR3 DNA sequence: TGTGCCAGCAGTCTGACTAGACACAATGAGCAGTTCTTC. This translates into CASSLTRHNEQFF.

V and J are TRBV4-1 and TRBJ1-2, with 9 bases that match TRBD1. The germline V gene has CDR1 MGHRA and CDR2 YSYEKL. With V trimmed by 1 base and J by 14 bases, 14 bases remained unmatched. The CDR3 covers 15 residues. The DNA of the CDR3 is TGCGCCAGCAGCCAAGTTGGGACAGGGAAACCCCGGAGGACCTTC. It translates to CASSQVGTGKPRRTF.

J is TRBJ2-7 and V is TRBV27; 9 nucleotides line up with TRBD2. Germline-derived CDR1 and CDR2 are MNHEY and SMNVEV (reference sequence). This CDR3 contains 15 residues. The V gene end was trimmed by 1 base and the J gene end by 2 bases; junction bases not matched to a gene: 3. The CDR3 is CASSLFPSGAYEQYF. CDR3 sequence (DNA): TGTGCCAGCAGTTTATTCCCTAGCGGGGCCTACGAGCAGTACTTC.

J is TRBJ1-2 and V is TRBV5-5; TRBD1 matches 11 bases. Germline V gene data show CDR1 as SGHKS and CDR2 as YYEKEE (reference sequence). With V trimmed by 1 base and J by 8 bases, 10 bases remained unmatched. The CDR3 has 16 amino acids. The CDR3, as DNA: TGTGCCAGCAGCTTGCTATCGGACAGGGGGCGAAGGGGCTACACCTTC. Protein: CASSLLSDRGRRGYTF.